This T cell receptor beta chain was captured in a study of T cell repertoires in cytomegalovirus infection. A word on this clonotype: The antigen remains undetermined.

This CDR3 contains 16 residues. Germline V gene lookup returns CDR1 KGHSH and CDR2 LQKENI. V dropped 0 bases and J dropped 5 bases, with 16 bases sitting between them. The study, taken as a whole, reports: CMV carriers having the relevant HLA were flagged by cumulative public TCR beta family frequency.

One entry per CDR3 protein, called by TCRdb with MiXCR from the reads. The table lists some 390,000 distinct CDR3 sequences, around 18% of them singletons. The specimen sequenced was PBMCs. V and J are TRBV18 and TRBJ2-5; tentatively, D is TRBD1 (7 bases). The receptor comes from a human donor in good health (CMV status not recorded). Some clones in this sample may be carry-over from other donors' samples. CDR3 in amino acids: CASSPPGTAGSETQYF. The CDR3 DNA sequence: TGTGCCAGCTCACCACCAGGGACAGCGGGTTCCGAGACCCAGTACTTC.